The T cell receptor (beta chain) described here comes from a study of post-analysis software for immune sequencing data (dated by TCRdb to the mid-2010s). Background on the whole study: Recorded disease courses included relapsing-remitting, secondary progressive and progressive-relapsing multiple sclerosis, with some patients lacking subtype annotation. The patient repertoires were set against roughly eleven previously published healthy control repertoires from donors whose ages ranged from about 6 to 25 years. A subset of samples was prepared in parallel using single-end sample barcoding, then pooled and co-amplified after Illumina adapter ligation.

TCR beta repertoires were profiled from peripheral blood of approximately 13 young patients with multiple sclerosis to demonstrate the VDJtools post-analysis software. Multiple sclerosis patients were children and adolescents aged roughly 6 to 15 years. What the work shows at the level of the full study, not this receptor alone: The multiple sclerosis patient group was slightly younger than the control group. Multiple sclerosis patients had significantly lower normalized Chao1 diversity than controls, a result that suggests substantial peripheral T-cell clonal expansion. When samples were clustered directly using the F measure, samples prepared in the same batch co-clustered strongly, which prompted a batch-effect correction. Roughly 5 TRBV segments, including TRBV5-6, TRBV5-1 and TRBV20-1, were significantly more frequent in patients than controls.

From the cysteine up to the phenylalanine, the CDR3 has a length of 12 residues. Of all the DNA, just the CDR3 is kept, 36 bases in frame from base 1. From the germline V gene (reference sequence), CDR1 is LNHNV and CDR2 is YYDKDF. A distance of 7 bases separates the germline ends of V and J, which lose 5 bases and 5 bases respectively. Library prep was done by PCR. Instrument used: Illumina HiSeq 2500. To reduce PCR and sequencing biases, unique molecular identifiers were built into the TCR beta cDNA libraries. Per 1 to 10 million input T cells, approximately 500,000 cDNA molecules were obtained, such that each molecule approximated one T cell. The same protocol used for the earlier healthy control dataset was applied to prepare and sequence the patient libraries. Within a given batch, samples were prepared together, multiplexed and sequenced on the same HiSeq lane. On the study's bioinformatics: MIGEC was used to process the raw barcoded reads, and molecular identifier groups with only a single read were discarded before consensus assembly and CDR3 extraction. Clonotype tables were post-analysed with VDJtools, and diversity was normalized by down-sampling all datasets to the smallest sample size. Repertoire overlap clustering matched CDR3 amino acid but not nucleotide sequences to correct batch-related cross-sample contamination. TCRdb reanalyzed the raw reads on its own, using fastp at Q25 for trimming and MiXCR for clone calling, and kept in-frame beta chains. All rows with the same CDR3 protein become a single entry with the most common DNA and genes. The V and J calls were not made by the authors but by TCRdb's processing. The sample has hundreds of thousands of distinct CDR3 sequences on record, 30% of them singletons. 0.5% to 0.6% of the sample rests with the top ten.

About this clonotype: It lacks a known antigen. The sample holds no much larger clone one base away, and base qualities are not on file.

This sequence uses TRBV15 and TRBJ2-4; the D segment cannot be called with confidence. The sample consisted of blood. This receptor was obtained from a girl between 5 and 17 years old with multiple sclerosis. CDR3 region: CATSFGQNIQYF. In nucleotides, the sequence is TGTGCCACCAGCTTTGGCCAAAACATTCAGTACTTC.